This record looks at one TCR beta chain sequence and its context. This sample was taken from a study of Ad26.COV2.S vaccination and SARS-CoV-2 variants. V dropped 3 bases and J dropped 5 bases, with 12 bases sitting between them. In germline, CDR1 is LGHDT, CDR2 YNNKEL (reference sequence). This CDR3 has 14 amino acids. Data came from immunoSEQ multiplex PCR; TCRdb stores just in-frame clones and leaves some out. The sample consists of 300,000 to 350,000 clones, roughly nine tenths of them appearing once. Documented treatment: roughly 20 received Ad26.COV2.S at low or high dose, single or two shots; about 5 received placebo; per-sample allocation not given. Samples analyzed were those drawn on day 63 after the first vaccine or placebo injection.

The rearrangement uses TRBV3-1 (or the pseudogene TRBV3-2) and TRBJ2-3; D not resolved. The TCR comes from a person aged 18 to 65 who received the Ad26.COV2.S COVID-19 vaccine or a placebo. The starting material was peripheral blood, obtained in a trial of Ad26.COV2.S vaccine versus placebo. The CDR3 nucleotides read TGTGCCAGCAGCCAGTTTGGCGTCCGAGATACGCAGTATTTT. This sequence encodes CASSQFGVRDTQYF.